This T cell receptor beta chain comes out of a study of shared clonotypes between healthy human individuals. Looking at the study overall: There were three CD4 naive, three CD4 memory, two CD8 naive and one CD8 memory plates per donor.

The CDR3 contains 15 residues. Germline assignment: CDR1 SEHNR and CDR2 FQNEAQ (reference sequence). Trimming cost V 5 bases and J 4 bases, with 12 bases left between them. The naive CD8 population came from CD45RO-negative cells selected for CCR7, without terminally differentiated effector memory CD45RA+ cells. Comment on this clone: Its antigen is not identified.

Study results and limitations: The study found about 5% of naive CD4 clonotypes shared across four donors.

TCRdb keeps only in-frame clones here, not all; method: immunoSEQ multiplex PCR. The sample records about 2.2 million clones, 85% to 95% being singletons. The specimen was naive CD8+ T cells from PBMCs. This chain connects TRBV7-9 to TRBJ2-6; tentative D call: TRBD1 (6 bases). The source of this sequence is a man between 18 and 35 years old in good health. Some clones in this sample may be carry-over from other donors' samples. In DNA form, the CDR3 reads TGTGCCAGCAGCGTAACAGGGTCCGGGGCCAACGTCCTGACTTTC. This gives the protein CASSVTGSGANVLTF. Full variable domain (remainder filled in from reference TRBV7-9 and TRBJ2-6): DTGVSQNPRHKITKRGQNVTFRCDPISEHNRLYWYRQTLGQGPEFLTYFQNEAQLEKSRLLSDRFSAERPKGSFSTLEIQRTEQGDSAMYLCASSVTGSGANVLTFGAGSRLTVL.